This T cell receptor (beta chain) comes out of a study of T cells in Graves' hyperthyroidism and ophthalmopathy. Across the whole study: Peripheral blood was acquired at first diagnosis, ahead of any therapy whatsoever. Study-wide findings and caveats: Among clonotypes expanded in thyroid above 0.001, most were also found in blood. The model identified upcoming ophthalmopathy a median 6.5 months ahead of onset.

Germline V CDR1 and CDR2: MNHNS, SASEGT. CDR3 length: 16 residues. Trimming stripped 5 bases from V and 3 bases from J, with 17 bases between. Template material for amplifying TCR beta CDR3 regions consisted of RNA transcripts. Researchers ran a first-round RT-PCR on the TCR CDR3 using the HTBI primer set. TCRdb recomputed calls from the multiplex PCR reads with MiXCR, one row per CDR3 protein. The top ten hold 28% of the sample, which has nearly 250,000 distinct CDR3 sequences, over 15% seen once. Each 10 ml fresh peripheral blood draw supplied the PBMCs. This clonotype was detected many times. The antigen is not known.

J is TRBJ2-1 and V is TRBV6-1; no definite D call. This receptor was taken from a woman in her late teens or twenties with Graves' ophthalmopathy. Source material: blood. The CDR3 coding sequence is TGTGCCAGCAGTACCCCGGAAGGGTCCAGCTACAATGAGCAGTTCTTC. It yields the protein CASSTPEGSSYNEQFF.